This T cell receptor (beta chain) was sequenced for a study of CD4 T cells in relation to SARS-CoV-2 and coronaviruses. Study context: The HLA restriction of the shared crossreactive spike epitopes was mapped. Findings of the study overall: In around two thirds of donors, memory CD4+ clonotypes crossrecognized SARS-CoV-2 and at least one common cold coronavirus spike.

V gave up 1 base and J gave up 5 bases; unmatched junction bases: 8. The germline V gene encodes CDR1 SGHNT and CDR2 YYREEE (reference sequence). CDR3 length equals 16 residues. Before the COVID-19 pandemic, during about 2010-2018, CD4+ T cells were taken from unexposed donors. The cells were cultured for approximately 10 days before CD4+ T cells were isolated. A remark on this clone: Its cognate antigen is unknown.

Here immunoSEQ multiplex PCR was the method, and the copy in TCRdb shows in-frame clones only, minus some. This table has roughly 15,000 clones, approximately 80% appearing once. The chain combines TRBV5-4 with TRBJ2-3; TRBD2 aligns across 9 bases. Sequencing used CD4+ T cells from PBMCs, cultured in vitro. This clonotype originated in a human donor in good health. CDR3 DNA: TGTGCCAGCAGCTTGAAATTAGCGGGGGTGGTAGATACGCAGTATTTT. Its protein is CASSLKLAGVVDTQYF.